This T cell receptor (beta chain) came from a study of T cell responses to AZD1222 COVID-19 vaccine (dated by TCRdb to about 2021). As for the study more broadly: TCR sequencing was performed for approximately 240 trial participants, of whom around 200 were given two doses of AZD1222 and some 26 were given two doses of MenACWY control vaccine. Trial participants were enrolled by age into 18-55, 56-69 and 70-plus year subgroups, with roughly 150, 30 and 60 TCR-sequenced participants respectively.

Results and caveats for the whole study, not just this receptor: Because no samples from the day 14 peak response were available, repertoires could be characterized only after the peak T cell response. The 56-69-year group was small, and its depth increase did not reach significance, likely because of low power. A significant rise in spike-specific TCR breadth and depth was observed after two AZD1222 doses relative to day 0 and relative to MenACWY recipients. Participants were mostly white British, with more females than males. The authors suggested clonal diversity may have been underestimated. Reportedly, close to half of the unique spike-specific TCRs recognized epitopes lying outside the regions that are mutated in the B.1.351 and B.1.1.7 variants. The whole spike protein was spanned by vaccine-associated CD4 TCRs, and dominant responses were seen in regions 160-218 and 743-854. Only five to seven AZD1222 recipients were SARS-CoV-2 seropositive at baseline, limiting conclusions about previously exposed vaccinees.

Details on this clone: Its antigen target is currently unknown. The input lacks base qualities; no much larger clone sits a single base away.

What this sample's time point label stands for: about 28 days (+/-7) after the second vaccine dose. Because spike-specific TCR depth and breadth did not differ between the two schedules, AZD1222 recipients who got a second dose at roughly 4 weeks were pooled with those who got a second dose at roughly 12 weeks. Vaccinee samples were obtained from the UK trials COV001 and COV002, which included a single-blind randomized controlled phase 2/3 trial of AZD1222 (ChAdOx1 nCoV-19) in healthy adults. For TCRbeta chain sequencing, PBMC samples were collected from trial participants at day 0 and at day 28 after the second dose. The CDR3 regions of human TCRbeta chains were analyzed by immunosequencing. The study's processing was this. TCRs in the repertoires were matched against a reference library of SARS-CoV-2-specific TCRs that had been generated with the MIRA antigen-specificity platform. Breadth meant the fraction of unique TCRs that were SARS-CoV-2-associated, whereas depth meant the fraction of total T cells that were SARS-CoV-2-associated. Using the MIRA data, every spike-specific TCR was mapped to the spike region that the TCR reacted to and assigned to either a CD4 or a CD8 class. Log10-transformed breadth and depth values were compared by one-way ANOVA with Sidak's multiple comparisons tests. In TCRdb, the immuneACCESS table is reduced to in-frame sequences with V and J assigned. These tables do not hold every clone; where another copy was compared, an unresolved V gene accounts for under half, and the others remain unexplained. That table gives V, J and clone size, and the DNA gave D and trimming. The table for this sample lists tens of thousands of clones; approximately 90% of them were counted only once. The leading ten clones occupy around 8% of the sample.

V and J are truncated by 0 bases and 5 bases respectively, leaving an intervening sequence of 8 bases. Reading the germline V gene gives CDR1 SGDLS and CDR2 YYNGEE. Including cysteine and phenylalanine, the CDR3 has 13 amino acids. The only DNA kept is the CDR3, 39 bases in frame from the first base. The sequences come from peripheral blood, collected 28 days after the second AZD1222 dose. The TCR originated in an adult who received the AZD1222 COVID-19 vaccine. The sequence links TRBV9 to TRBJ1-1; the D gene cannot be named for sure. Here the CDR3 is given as CASSVDLRTEAFF. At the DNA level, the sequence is TGTGCCAGCAGCGTAGACCTTCGGACTGAAGCTTTCTTT.